The clone carrying this TCR beta chain was seen at least ten times. What it binds is unknown. With 4 bases removed from V and 8 bases from J, the gap between germline ends came to 12 bases. Germline CDR1 MNHEY, CDR2 SVGAGI. This CDR3 region has 14 residues. This sample was taken from a study of CD8 T cells in ankylosing spondylitis. Findings and limits, study-wide: Seemingly distinctive of ankylosing spondylitis blood was a TCR beta motif formed by eight highly homologous variants. Both synovial fluid and blood in reactive arthritis had previously been reported to carry some motif variants. Matched ankylosing spondylitis synovial fluid reportedly contained a significantly enriched population of disease-linked clones.

Quantitative 5'-RACE with molecular barcodes generated TCR beta libraries. TCRdb recomputed calls from the 5' RACE reads with MiXCR, one row per CDR3 protein. The sample contains 350,000 or so distinct CDR3 sequences, approximately 15% of which appear only once. Specimen: blood, either unsorted or a sorted T cell fraction (not recorded which). The origin of this receptor is a male donor with ankylosing spondylitis or in good health (not recorded which). V usage is TRBV6-5 and J usage is TRBJ1-6; D is ambiguous. CDR3 coding DNA: TGTGCCAGCAGTTCGAGCAGGTGGGATTCACCCCTCCACTTT. The encoded protein is CASSSSRWDSPLHF.